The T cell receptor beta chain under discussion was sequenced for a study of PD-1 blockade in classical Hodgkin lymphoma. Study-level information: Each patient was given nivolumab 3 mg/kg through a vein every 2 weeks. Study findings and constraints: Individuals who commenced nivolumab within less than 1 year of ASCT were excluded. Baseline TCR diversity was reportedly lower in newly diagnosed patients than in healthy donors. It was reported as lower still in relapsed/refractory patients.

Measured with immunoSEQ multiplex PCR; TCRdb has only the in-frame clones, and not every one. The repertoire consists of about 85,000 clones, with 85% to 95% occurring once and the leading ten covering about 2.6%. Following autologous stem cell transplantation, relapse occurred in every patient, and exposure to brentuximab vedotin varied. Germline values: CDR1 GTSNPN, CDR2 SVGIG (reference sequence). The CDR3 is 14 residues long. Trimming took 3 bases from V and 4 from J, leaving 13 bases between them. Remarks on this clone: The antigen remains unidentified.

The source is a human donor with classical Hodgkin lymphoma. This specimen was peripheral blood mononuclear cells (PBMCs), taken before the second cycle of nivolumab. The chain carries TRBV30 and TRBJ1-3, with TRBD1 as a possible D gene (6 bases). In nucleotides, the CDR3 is TGTGCCTGGAGAGGGGACAAGAGCGGAAACACCATATATTTT. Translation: CAWRGDKSGNTIYF.